A single sample gave rise to the 17 T cell receptor beta chains below, sequenced in a study of vaccination effects on CD4 cells after COVID-19. Viral peptide pool expansion of antigen-specific CD4+ T cells preceded sequencing in the ViraFEST assay. After roughly 10 days in culture, the CD4+ T cells were isolated. Two doses of either BNT162b2 or mRNA-1273 were given to each participant. Their antigen targets remain unknown. Generated by immunoSEQ multiplex PCR, the TCRdb table keeps only in-frame clones and is missing some. The data show around 69,000 clones, around 70% seen once. The material was CD4+ T cells from PBMCs cultured with HCoV-229E spike peptides, obtained after COVID-19 vaccination. Receptor source: a human donor who received a COVID-19 vaccine.

This clone was observed a single time. The genes are TRBV6-6 and TRBJ2-1; D may match TRBD1 or TRBD2 (5 bases each). Germline V lookup: CDR1 MNHNY, CDR2 SVGAGI (reference sequence). The CDR3 loop spans 13 amino acids. Trimming left V 6 bases short and J 5 bases short, with 11 bases between. The CDR3 nucleotides read TGTGCCAGCAGCGGGGACCCACACAATGAGCAGTTCTTC. Protein product: CASSGDPHNEQFF.

The J gene is TRBJ1-1, the V gene TRBV2; D might be TRBD1 (5 bases). From germline, CDR1 is SNHLY and CDR2 FYNNEI. The CDR3 has 11 amino acids. Trimming left V 6 bases short and J 11 bases short, with 13 bases between. CDR3 protein: CASRGAAGAFF. For the CDR3, the DNA is TGTGCCAGCAGAGGTGCGGCAGGGGCTTTCTTT.

V gene TRBV4-2 combines with J gene TRBJ2-5, with 7 bases that match TRBD2. The CDR3 loop spans 16 amino acids. J gave up 2 bases and V 4 bases, and 10 bases lay outside the gene matches. From germline, CDR1 is LGHNA and CDR2 YNFKEQ. CDR3 bases: TGTGCCAGCAGCCGCACCTTCTCTAGCGGACAAGAGACCCAGTACTTC. Translating it yields CASSRTFSSGQETQYF.

This clone was observed a few times. The chain combines TRBV5-6 with TRBJ2-4; weak D call: TRBD2 (6 bases). The V end lost 1 base, the J end lost 8 bases, and 16 bases lay between the germline ends. Germline CDR1 and CDR2: SGHDT and YYEEEE. This CDR3 is built from 15 residues. The CDR3: CASSLSLGGTDIQYF. The DNA for the CDR3 is TGTGCCAGCAGCTTGAGCTTGGGGGGAACGGACATTCAGTACTTC.

In regard to this clone: The sample carries other DNA sequences with the same CDR3. This sequence joins TRBV14 and TRBJ1-1; D remains ambiguous. The germline V gene has CDR1 SGHDN and CDR2 FVKESK. Trimming stripped 0 bases from V and 1 base from J, with 6 bases between. The CDR3 is 14 residues long. CDR3 DNA sequence: TGTGCCAGCAGCCAAGAAGTCCGGAACACTGAAGCTTTCTTT. It is translated as CASSQEVRNTEAFF.

This chain connects TRBV28 to TRBJ1-4; D remains ambiguous. V lost 2 bases, J lost 8 bases, and 15 bases lay in between. CDR3 length equals 15 residues. CDR1 MDHEN and CDR2 SYDVKM come from the germline V gene. The CDR3 loop is CASSLMSVLGEKLFF. CDR3 nucleotides: TGTGCCAGCAGTTTAATGTCGGTTTTGGGAGAAAAACTGTTTTTT. The full variable domain, completed using reference TRBV28 and TRBJ1-4, is DVKVTQSSRYLVKRTGEKVFLECVQDMDHENMFWYRQDPGLGLRLIYFSYDVKMKEKGDIPEGYSVSREKKERFSLILESASTNQTSMYLCASSLMSVLGEKLFFGSGTQLSVL.

The chain carries TRBV4-3 and TRBJ2-1; D is unresolved. CDR3 length: 14 amino acids. The V and J ends lost 0 bases and 5 bases respectively, with 8 bases between them. Per the germline V gene, CDR1 is LGHNA and CDR2 is YSLEER. The DNA for the CDR3 is TGCGCCAGCAGCCAAGAATTGACCAACAATGAGCAGTTCTTC. It codes for CASSQELTNNEQFF.

This clone was picked up many times. The chain employs TRBV18 and TRBJ2-3, with no clear D. V lost 3 bases and J 1 base, leaving 11 bases between the germline ends. Per germline, CDR1 KGHSH and CDR2 LQKENI. This CDR3 has 15 amino acids. CDR3 DNA sequence: TGTGCCAGCTCACCCGGGCCTGTCGGCACAGATACGCAGTATTTT. This sequence encodes CASSPGPVGTDTQYF.

There are a few counts of this clone. The J gene is TRBJ1-5, the V gene TRBV27; D is undetermined. This CDR3 comprises 13 residues. V was trimmed by 4 bases and J by 4 bases, leaving 8 bases between them. CDR1 and CDR2 from the germline V gene are MNHEY and SMNVEV (reference sequence). For the CDR3, the DNA is TGTGCCAGCAGTTCCAATATTAATCAGCCCCAGCATTTT. This translates into CASSSNINQPQHF.

The chain recombines TRBV2 with TRBJ1-6; D gene uncertain. Germline lookup yields CDR1 SNHLY and CDR2 FYNNEI. Trimming took off 1 base at V and 0 bases at J, with 10 bases between the two ends. CDR3 length: 17 amino acids. This CDR3 is CASSEGQAISYNSPLHF. CDR3 DNA sequence: TGTGCCAGCAGTGAAGGGCAGGCTATCTCCTATAATTCACCCCTCCACTTT.

There are a few counts of this clone. The gene calls are TRBV19 and TRBJ2-1; the D gene is possibly TRBD2 (5 bases). The CDR3 loop spans 13 amino acids. Germline values: CDR1 LNHDA, CDR2 SQIVND (reference sequence). Between the trimmed V and J ends, which lost 3 bases and 6 bases, there was a span of 9 bases. The CDR3 here is CASSMRVFNEQFF. The CDR3 DNA reads as TGTGCCAGTAGTATGAGGGTTTTCAATGAGCAGTTCTTC.

This sequence joins TRBV6-2 or TRBV6-3 and TRBJ2-7; 7 bases are shared with TRBD1. Germline CDR1 MNHEY, CDR2 SVGEGT. Trimming cost V 5 bases and J 4 bases; bases outside gene matches: 8. The CDR3 sequence is 14 residues long. CDR3 amino acids: CASSPRQGPYEQYV. The CDR3, as DNA: TGTGCCAGCAGTCCGCGACAGGGTCCGTACGAGCAGTACGTC.

The chain carries TRBV25-1 and TRBJ2-2; 8 nucleotides line up with TRBD1. In germline, CDR1 is MGHDK, CDR2 SYGVNS. The CDR3 consists of 16 residues. After removal of 4 bases from V and 1 base from J, the junction contained 5 bases not matched to a gene. CDR3 in DNA: TGTGCCAGCAGTGCCCCCGGGACAGGGAACACCGGGGAGCTGTTTTTT. This sequence encodes CASSAPGTGNTGELFF.

Here the CDR3 reads CATSDWDTNYGYTF. For the CDR3, the DNA is TGTGCCACCAGTGATTGGGACACCAACTATGGCTACACCTTC. The rearrangement links TRBV24-1 to TRBJ1-2; a possible D gene is TRBD1 (6 bases). The germline gives CDR1 KGHDR, CDR2 SFDVKD. Trimming took off 2 bases at V and 2 bases at J, with 8 bases between the two ends. The CDR3 loop spans 14 amino acids.

The J gene is TRBJ2-5, the V gene TRBV18, with D perhaps matching TRBD1 (6 bases). The V gene's germline CDR1 is KGHSH and CDR2 LQKENI. The CDR3 has 13 residues. Deletions cut 4 bases from V and 1 base from J, with 7 bases between. The CDR3 DNA reads as TGTGCCAGCTCACAGGGGGTCCAAGAGACCCAGTACTTC. Its protein is CASSQGVQETQYF.

The genes are TRBV6-5 and TRBJ2-7; tentative D call: TRBD1 (6 bases). Trimming left V 7 bases short and J 2 bases short, with 12 bases between. CDR1 is MNHEY and CDR2 is SVGAGI in the germline V gene. This CDR3 contains 13 residues. The CDR3 region has the DNA TGTGCCAGCAACCAACAGGGACCCTACGAGCAGTACGTC. Its translation is CASNQQGPYEQYV.

The chain is built from TRBV5-1 and TRBJ2-1; TRBD1 agrees at 12 bases. This CDR3 comprises 15 residues. The germline CDR1 and CDR2 sequences are SGHRS and YFSETQ. The J segment lost 8 bases and the V segment lost 1 base, leaving 4 bases of the junction unmatched. The CDR3 here is CASSLLGTGGDEQFF. The CDR3 DNA sequence: TGCGCCAGCAGCTTGTTGGGGACAGGGGGCGATGAGCAGTTCTTC.